The clone carrying this T cell receptor (beta chain) was counted ten times or more. TCR cDNA molecules each carried a unique molecular identifier. Using its own MiXCR run on the 5' RACE reads, TCRdb lists one record per CDR3 protein. This table has about 5,000 distinct CDR3 sequences, 3.5% to 4.5% appearing once. The data were taken from a study of spatial heterogeneity in lung cancer. Time point described: sample taken at primary tumor resection. Unsorted whole RNA from tumor, nontumor lung or frozen PBMC underwent sequencing. The CDR3 is 15 amino acids. After removal of 6 bases from V and 2 bases from J, the junction contained 8 bases not matched to a gene. Per the germline V gene, CDR1 is SNHLY and CDR2 is FYNNEI.

This TCR derives from a male donor with early-stage non-small cell lung cancer. The J gene is TRBJ2-3, the V gene TRBV2; 7 bases match TRBD1. Here the sequenced sample was normal lung tissue next to the tumor, taken at surgery. In DNA, the CDR3 is TGTGCCAGCAGCGCTCAGGGGACAGCCACAGATACGCAGTATTTT. This codes for CASSAQGTATDTQYF.